Listed here are 22 T cell receptor beta chains from one sample, sequenced in a study of identical twins. A single record per CDR3 protein comes from TCRdb applying MiXCR to the 5' RACE reads. Here the sample spans 690,000 or so distinct CDR3 sequences, over 8.5% being singletons. This sample was shared with a second study, whose subject was yellow fever vaccine responses in identical twins.

Sequenced input: PBMCs. These receptors were taken from a woman aged 18-30 years in good health.

This clonotype has only a few counts. V and J are TRBV13 and TRBJ2-7; 10 bases fit TRBD2. The CDR3 loop spans 17 amino acids. The germline CDR1 and CDR2 sequences are PRHDT and FYEKMQ (reference sequence). With V trimmed by 0 bases and J by 2 bases, 7 bases remained unmatched. The CDR3 coding sequence is TGTGCCAGCAGCTTAGGCATACAGCGGGGGGGACCCTACGAGCAGTACTTC. This codes for CASSLGIQRGGPYEQYF.

In its sample, this clonotype was seen a few times. This chain joins TRBV15 and TRBJ2-3; 8 positions match TRBD1. This CDR3 has 16 residues. V dropped 8 bases and J dropped 3; count of bases not matched to a gene: 13. The germline CDR1 and CDR2 sequences are LNHNV and YYDKDF (reference sequence). CDR3 sequence reads: CATSLVQGGLTDTQYF. CDR3 bases: TGTGCCACCTCCTTGGTACAGGGGGGTTTAACAGATACGCAGTATTTT.

This clonotype was observed a handful of times. The J gene is TRBJ2-5, the V gene TRBV28; TRBD1 matches at 10 bases. V shed 6 bases and J 5 bases; nucleotides not matched to a gene: 9. CDR1 is MDHEN and CDR2 is SYDVKM in the germline V gene. The CDR3 spans 15 residues. The CDR3 sequence is CASSVGTGVTETQYF. Here the CDR3 DNA reads TGTGCCAGCAGCGTAGGGACAGGGGTAACGGAGACCCAGTACTTC.

This clonotype was seen ten or more times. The genes are TRBV20-1 and TRBJ2-1, with D perhaps TRBD1 (5 bases). V shed 0 bases and J shed 0 bases, with 15 bases lying between them. The CDR3 has 17 amino acids. Germline CDR1 and CDR2: DFQATT and SNEGSKA (reference sequence). This CDR3 is CSARDHRLHDSYNEQFF. The CDR3 DNA reads as TGCAGTGCTAGAGATCACAGGCTCCACGACTCCTACAATGAGCAGTTCTTC.

A few counts support this clonotype. The V and J genes are TRBV28 and TRBJ1-1; 9 nucleotides match TRBD1. The CDR3 runs to 18 residues. CDR1 and CDR2 (germline): MDHEN, SYDVKM. The J segment lost 1 base and the V segment lost 8 bases, leaving 17 bases of the junction unmatched. As DNA, the CDR3 is TGTGCCAGCCCGCCGGGGGGACAGGGTTGGTTTGGGAACACTGAAGCTTTCTTT. Its protein product is CASPPGGQGWFGNTEAFF.

The chain is built from TRBV28 and TRBJ2-6; the match to TRBD1 covers 8 bases. Germline-derived CDR1 and CDR2 are MDHEN and SYDVKM. J gave up 0 bases and V 3 bases, and 7 bases lay outside the gene matches. The CDR3 is 18 residues long. CDR3: CASSFRRTGRSGANVLTF. The CDR3, as DNA: TGTGCCAGCAGTTTCCGTCGGACAGGGCGCTCTGGGGCCAACGTCCTGACTTTC.

The chain is built from TRBV5-5 and TRBJ1-1, with D possibly TRBD1 on 5 matching bases. The V gene's germline CDR1 is SGHKS and CDR2 YYEKEE (reference sequence). V lost 9 bases, J lost 4 bases, and 22 bases lay in between. This CDR3 is 15 amino acids long. DNA of the CDR3: TGTGCCATGAGCCCTGGGCTCCTCGGGGCCACTGAAGCTTTCTTT. Translating gives CAMSPGLLGATEAFF.

V and J are TRBV29-1 and TRBJ2-7; D might be TRBD2 (5 bases). The CDR3 consists of 13 residues. In germline, CDR1 is SQVTM, CDR2 ANQGSEA. The germline V and J ends were trimmed by 0 bases and 9 bases, with 15 bases remaining between them. The CDR3 protein is CSVEDLGGLGQYF. CDR3 DNA sequence: TGCAGCGTTGAAGATCTGGGCGGGCTTGGGCAGTACTTC.

The genes are TRBV6-4 and TRBJ1-5, with D possibly being TRBD1 (6 bases). Germline CDR1 is MRHNA and CDR2 is SNTAGT. V was clipped by 6 bases and J by 2 bases, with 14 bases between them. The length of the CDR3 is 15 residues. For the CDR3, the DNA is TGTGCCAGCAGCGCACAGGGAGGGGGCAATCAGCCCCAGCATTTT. Translated, it gives CASSAQGGGNQPQHF.

V usage is TRBV18 and J usage is TRBJ1-5, with D unclear. Looked up from germline, CDR1 is KGHSH and CDR2 is LQKENI. This CDR3 comprises 13 residues. V was pared by 3 bases and J by 7 bases, with 10 bases between. CDR3 residues: CASSPYRQQPQHF. The CDR3 bases are TGTGCCAGCTCACCTTACAGACAACAGCCCCAGCATTTT. The whole variable domain, remainder taken from reference TRBV18 and TRBJ1-5, is NAGVMQNPRHLVRRRGQEARLRCSPMKGHSHVYWYRQLPEEGLKFMVYLQKENIIDESGMPKERFSAEFPKEGPSILRIQQVVRGDSAAYFCASSPYRQQPQHFGDGTRLSIL.

The CDR3 DNA sequence: TGTGCCAGCAGTAAAACACAGGGGTACGGCCGAGCTTTCTTT. Translated: CASSKTQGYGRAFF. This chain joins TRBV6-1 and TRBJ1-1; 7 bases are a match to TRBD1. From germline, CDR1 is MNHNS and CDR2 SASEGT. J lost 10 bases, V lost 5 bases, and 13 bases had no gene match. This CDR3 has 14 amino acids.

The V and J genes are TRBV3-1 and TRBJ2-5, with a possible D match to TRBD1 (5 bases). This CDR3 is 15 amino acids long. Germline assignment: CDR1 LGHDT and CDR2 YNNKEL (reference sequence). Trimming left V 1 base short and J 3 bases short, with 12 bases between. CDR3 residues: CASSQGVREKETQYF. CDR3 sequence (DNA): TGTGCCAGCAGCCAAGGGGTCAGGGAAAAAGAGACCCAGTACTTC.

This clonotype occurred many times. This chain uses TRBV6-2 or TRBV6-3 with TRBJ2-2, with TRBD2 matching 7 bases. V trimming: 2 bases; J trimming: 7 bases; junction bases outside the gene matches: 16. The CDR3 has 18 amino acids. Per germline, CDR1 MNHEY and CDR2 SVGEGT. This CDR3 is CASSYQLSSGILNGELFF. For the CDR3, the DNA is TGTGCCAGCAGTTACCAGTTGTCTAGCGGAATCCTAAACGGGGAGCTGTTTTTT.

This clonotype was observed a handful of times. The chain joins TRBV24-1 to TRBJ2-5; D is ambiguous. In germline, CDR1 is KGHDR, CDR2 SFDVKD. V lost 3 bases to trimming and J lost 7 bases, with 14 bases between them. This CDR3 region has 14 residues. CDR3 in DNA: TGTGCCACCAGTGATCCGGCACAGCTAGGGACCCAGTACTTC. Translation: CATSDPAQLGTQYF.

This clonotype was seen a few times. This chain uses TRBV20-1 with TRBJ2-3, with 9 bases identical to TRBD2. Germline V gives CDR1 DFQATT, CDR2 SNEGSKA (reference sequence). There are 16 residues in the CDR3. J gave up 0 bases and V 0 bases, and 4 bases lay outside the gene matches. The CDR3 DNA sequence: TGCAGTGCTAGAGAGGGACTAGCAGACAGCACAGATACGCAGTATTTT. Encoded protein: CSAREGLADSTDTQYF.

This clonotype has more than one count but fewer than ten. The chain is built from TRBV7-8 and TRBJ1-6; no clear D. The germline gives CDR1 SGHVS, CDR2 FQNEAQ. The CDR3 is made up of 11 amino acids. V gave up 4 bases and J gave up 8 bases, with 3 bases separating them. DNA for the CDR3: TGTGCCAGCAGCTCGGATTCACCCCTCCACTTT. Translating it yields CASSSDSPLHF.

This clonotype occurred many times. This chain joins TRBV28 and TRBJ2-7, with D perhaps TRBD2 (7 bases). This CDR3 is 14 amino acids long. From germline, CDR1 is MDHEN and CDR2 SYDVKM. V was pared by 2 bases and J by 5 bases, with 13 bases between. The CDR3 coding sequence is TGTGCCAGCAGTTTAAGGGGGGGGATCCACGAGCAGTACTTC. This translates into CASSLRGGIHEQYF.

The rearrangement uses TRBV12-3 or TRBV12-4 and TRBJ2-2, with TRBD2 matching 8 bases. The CDR3 totals 14 residues. The V and J ends lost 5 bases and 3 bases, in that order; junction bases with no gene match: 2. The CDR3 loop is CASSVRGDTGELFF. Here the CDR3 DNA reads TGTGCCAGCAGTGTGCGGGGGGACACCGGGGAGCTGTTTTTT.

This clonotype has just a few counts. The genes are TRBV25-1 and TRBJ1-1; D not resolved. The CDR3 is 15 amino acids. CDR1 is MGHDK and CDR2 is SYGVNS in the germline V gene. Deletions cut 3 bases from V and 0 bases from J, with 11 bases between. The CDR3 bases are TGTGCCAGCAGTGACCAAAACAGCCTGAACACTGAAGCTTTCTTT. This gives the protein CASSDQNSLNTEAFF.

This clonotype was detected only a few times. V gene TRBV3-1 combines with J gene TRBJ2-7; a weak D match, TRBD2 (5 bases). The CDR3 covers 14 residues. The germline V gene encodes CDR1 LGHDT and CDR2 YNNKEL (reference sequence). Trimming took off 2 bases at V and 2 bases at J, with 10 bases between the two ends. In DNA form, the CDR3 reads TGTGCCAGCAGCCAACTCGGAGGAACCTACGAGCAGTACTTC. Translating it yields CASSQLGGTYEQYF.

For this clonotype: Because it lacks the conserved phenylalanine or tryptophan at the end, this CDR3 is likely a read error. The V call is TRBV4-1, the J call TRBJ2-1, with 10 bases identical to TRBD1. V shed 6 bases and J 9 bases; nucleotides not matched to a gene: 11. Germline V gene sequence: CDR1 MGHRA, CDR2 YSYEKL. This CDR3 contains 15 residues. In nucleotides, the CDR3 is TGCGCCAGCAGAGAACCGGGACAGGGGACCCCTGAGCAGTTCTCC. It is translated as CASREPGQGTPEQFS.

This clonotype was detected ten times or more. This chain connects TRBV6-5 to TRBJ1-6; 7 bases match TRBD1. CDR1 and CDR2 from the germline V gene are MNHEY and SVGAGI. After removal of 2 bases from V and 6 bases from J, the junction contained 4 bases not matched to a gene. CDR3 length: 15 amino acids. The CDR3 here is CASSYGTAINSPLHF. For the CDR3, the DNA is TGTGCCAGCAGTTACGGGACAGCGATTAATTCACCCCTCCACTTT.